This T cell receptor (beta chain) was profiled in a study of blood T cells in healthy people across ages. Study observations and caveats: It was not possible, with unsorted PBMCs, to conclusively compare naive and antigen-experienced cells. Both naive CD4+ cell counts and diversity were greater in long-lived donors than in aged donors.

A second PCR of 7 to 11 cycles used a sample-barcoded 5' primer and a J-beta primer mix. Each cDNA molecule was tagged by a template-switch adaptor with 12 random nucleotides. TCRdb independently ran MiXCR on the 5' RACE reads; one entry per CDR3 protein. The table shows 1.2 million to 1.5 million distinct CDR3 sequences, with almost 60% occurring only once. In regard to this clonotype: As yet, its antigen is unknown.

Germline assignment: CDR1 DFQATT and CDR2 SNEGSKA (reference sequence). V dropped 3 bases and J dropped 5 bases, with 12 bases sitting between them. The CDR3 runs 13 residues. What was sequenced was blood. The receptor was derived from a man aged 18 to 30 in good health. The chain joins TRBV20-1 to TRBJ2-3; the D gene is possibly TRBD1 (5 bases). CDR3 nucleotides: TGCAGTGCTAGCTTGCTCCAGGGAGATACGCAGTATTTT. Amino acids: CSASLLQGDTQYF.